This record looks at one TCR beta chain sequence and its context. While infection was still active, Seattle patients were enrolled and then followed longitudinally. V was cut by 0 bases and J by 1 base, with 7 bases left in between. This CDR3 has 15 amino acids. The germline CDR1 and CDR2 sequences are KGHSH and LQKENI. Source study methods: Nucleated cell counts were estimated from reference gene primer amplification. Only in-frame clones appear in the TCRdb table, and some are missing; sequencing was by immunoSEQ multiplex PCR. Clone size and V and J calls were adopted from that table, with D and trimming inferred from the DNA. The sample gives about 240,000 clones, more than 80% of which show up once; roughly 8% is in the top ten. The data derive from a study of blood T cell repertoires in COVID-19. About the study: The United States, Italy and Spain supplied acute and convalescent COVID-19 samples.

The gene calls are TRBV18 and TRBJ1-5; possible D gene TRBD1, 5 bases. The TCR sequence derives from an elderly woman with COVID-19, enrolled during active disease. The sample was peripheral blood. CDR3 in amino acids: CASSPPGGSNQPQHF. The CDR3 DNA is TGTGCCAGCTCACCACCCGGGGGAAGCAATCAGCCCCAGCATTTT.